Below, 6 T cell receptor beta chains from the same sample are listed, as sequenced in a study of shared clonotypes between healthy human individuals. Using immunoSEQ multiplex PCR, the repertoire was profiled, and TCRdb retains in-frame clones only, with some absent. This sample has about 2.2 million clones; 85% to 95% occur once, and the top ten carry about 1.7%. Naive CD8 cells were CD45RO-negative, positively selected for CCR7, excluding terminally differentiated effector memory CD45RA+ cells. The sequenced sample consisted of naive CD8+ T cells from PBMCs. All receptors come from a man between 18 and 29 years old in good health. Some clones in this sample may be carry-over from other donors' samples.

The V call is TRBV28, the J call TRBJ1-3; maybe TRBD1 (6 bases). The CDR3 is 16 residues long. The germline CDR1 and CDR2 sequences are MDHEN and SYDVKM. The V end lost 5 bases, the J end lost 0 bases, and 14 bases lay between the germline ends. CDR3 region: CASSLGQHFSGNTIYF. The CDR3, as DNA: TGTGCCAGCAGTCTCGGACAGCACTTCTCTGGAAACACCATATATTTT.

In DNA, the CDR3 is TGTGCCAGCAGTTCCCCCACCCGGGGCTTTTTCTACGAGCAGTACTTC. Residues: CASSSPTRGFFYEQYF. J is TRBJ2-7 and V is TRBV27; D assignment may be TRBD1 or TRBD2 (5 bases each). V was pared by 4 bases and J by 3 bases, with 19 bases between. The V gene's germline CDR1 is MNHEY and CDR2 SMNVEV (reference sequence). The CDR3 is 16 amino acids.

The CDR3 is CASSYSTYEQYF. DNA of the CDR3: TGTGCCAGCAGTTACAGTACATACGAGCAGTACTTC. V is TRBV2 and J is TRBJ2-7; no clear D. Germline CDR1 SNHLY, CDR2 FYNNEI. CDR3 length: 12 residues. With 5 bases removed from V and 4 bases from J, the gap between germline ends came to 9 bases. Variable domain in full (rest from reference TRBV2 and TRBJ2-7): EPEVTQTPSHQVTQMGQEVILRCVPISNHLYFYWYRQILGQKVEFLVSFYNNEISEKSEIFDDQFSVERPDGSNFTLKIRSTKLEDSAMYFCASSYSTYEQYFGPGTRLTVT.

This clone was seen once. The chain uses TRBV5-6 and TRBJ2-7; 10 bases are a match to TRBD2. There are 18 residues in the CDR3. The V segment lost 0 bases and the J segment 4 bases; nucleotides outside the gene matches: 13. Germline V CDR1 and CDR2: SGHDT, YYEEEE. The DNA of the CDR3 is TGTGCCAGCAGCTTGGGATTTTCCCGAAGCGGGAGGGCGTACGAGCAGTACTTC. It specifies CASSLGFSRSGRAYEQYF.

The gene calls are TRBV19 and TRBJ1-1; D may be TRBD1 (6 bases). CDR1 LNHDA and CDR2 SQIVND come from the germline V gene (reference sequence). V dropped 10 bases and J dropped 4 bases, with 16 bases sitting between them. CDR3 length: 13 residues. The CDR3 sequence is CATRGASSTEAFF. The CDR3 DNA reads as TGTGCCACAAGGGGGGCTAGTAGCACTGAAGCTTTCTTT.

The chain is built from TRBV28 and TRBJ1-2; no definite D call. Germline CDR1 reads MDHEN; CDR2 reads SYDVKM. This CDR3 has 12 amino acids. Trimming cost V 6 bases and J 8 bases, with 13 bases left between them. As DNA, the CDR3 is TGTGCCAGCAGGAGTGTGGTCTTGGGCTACACCTTC. Amino acids: CASRSVVLGYTF.